This TCR beta chain stems from a study of T and B cells in COVID-19 patients (dated by TCRdb to the early 2020s). General notes on the study: Using TRB and IGH repertoire sequencing of peripheral blood, the study characterized adaptive immunity in COVID-19 patients who had active infection or had recovered. A recovered cohort was made up of more than 15 patients contributing approximately 22 samples, mostly after mild to moderate COVID-19 managed as outpatients. Patients in the recovered cohort had a median age of around 30 years, compared with around 70 years for patients in the active-infection cohort. In the active-infection cohort, about 60% of the 20 patients were critically ill and required mechanical ventilation or ECMO. Of the 20 patients in the active-infection cohort, 18 had comorbidities associated with unfavorable COVID-19 outcome. The TCR and BCR sequence repository comprised more than 30 patients and approximately 72 time points, with over 7 million TCR sequences analysed. A couple of patients were included in both the recovered and active cohorts because samples were available from active disease and after recovery. An age-matched reference group of 30 to 40 healthy donors negative for COVID-19 antibodies served as the comparison for repertoire analyses. As many as 9 follow-up blood samples were collected from each patient, and in some individuals these samples spanned different disease stages.

Overall study results and their limits: A total of roughly 2,300 TCR clusters were exclusive to the recovered cohort, and approximately 28 of those clusters were low-pGen clusters. In active COVID-19, TRB repertoires were highly clonal, while at recovery, diversity and richness increased above the levels seen in healthy donors. Specific T cell subsets (CD4+/Treg/CD8+) and sorted SARS-CoV-2-responsive or tetramer+ T cells had not yet been sequenced, and these experiments were ongoing. Blood samples obtained from mildly ill patients during symptoms, as well as early samples obtained from severe cases, were available only in scarce numbers. The size of the cohort was considered insufficient for assessing HLA contributions to COVID-19 susceptibility or severity. The reported TCR clusters were said to need prospective validation before any clinical use. In patients with COVID-19, the usage of TRBV/TRBJ genes was reported to be strongly skewed.

Notes on this clonotype: There is no known antigen for this receptor. Qualities for individual bases were not recorded, and no much larger clone is one base off.

TCRdb records Illumina MiSeq as the sequencer. Multiplex PCR with BIOMED2 TRB-A/B primer pools was used to amplify TRB rearrangements. Illumina-compatible adapters and 7-nucleotide sample barcodes were attached to the amplicons through two consecutive PCRs. All library PCRs used Phusion HS II polymerase. Amplicons were purified from gel with the NucleoSpin Gel and PCR Clean-up kit, quantified on Qubit, and pooled at 3 to 5 nM. Amplicon pool quality was checked on an Agilent 2100 Bioanalyzer before Illumina next-generation sequencing. As for how the authors treated the data: Annotation of TRB rearrangements was done in MiXCR 3.0.8 with the default MiXCR reference library. Sequences with fewer than 2 reads and non-productive reads were filtered out, and every unique CDR3 nucleotide sequence was treated as a single clone. Clonality, diversity, richness and V-J gene usage were calculated in R 3.5.1. GLIPH2 was used for TCR clustering by CDR3 similarity, and generation probabilities were calculated by OLGA. GLIPH2 clusters were kept only if they contained at least four unique TCR clonotypes found in at least three individuals. TCRdb trimmed public reads at Q25 via fastp, called clones via MiXCR and kept in-frame beta chains. Rows matching on CDR3 protein sequence are summarized as one entry with the most common DNA and genes. The authors' filters were not applied to this entry. The sample table holds more than 4,500 distinct CDR3 sequences, of which around 26% were seen once. The ten biggest clones cover about 5.7% of the sample.

Genomic DNA extracted from blood was used in amounts of about 240-550 ng for amplification of TRB repertoires. The germline V gene provides CDR1 SGHTA and CDR2 FQGTGA. The CDR3 goes from the cysteine to the phenylalanine over 16 residues. Just the 48-base CDR3 DNA is kept, in frame starting at base 1. V loses 2 bases at its end and J loses 5 bases; junction bases beyond the gene matches: 7. The sample comprised blood. This receptor chain uses TRBV7-3 and TRBJ2-7; 12 bases in the middle match TRBD1. This TCR came from a human donor with active COVID-19. The CDR3 protein is CASSLQAGTGGNEQYF. The DNA reads as follows: TGTGCCAGCAGCTTACAGGCCGGGACAGGGGGCAACGAGCAGTACTTC.